The 28 T cell receptor beta chains below come from one sample, sequenced in a study of neurological immune-mediated disorders. TCRdb independently ran MiXCR on the 5' RACE reads; one entry per CDR3 protein. The sample holds about 84,000 distinct CDR3 sequences, about 4% seen once. As to time point: longitudinal time-point 3. The sample comprised PBMCs. The receptors come from an older woman with multiple sclerosis.

Ten or more counts support this clonotype. V usage is TRBV12-3 or TRBV12-4 and J usage is TRBJ2-1; no clear D gene. V was clipped by 0 bases and J by 0 bases, with 6 bases between them. This CDR3 is 15 amino acids long. This chain's CDR3 is CASSLARSSYNEQFF. CDR3 nucleotide sequence: TGTGCCAGCAGTTTAGCCCGGAGCTCCTACAATGAGCAGTTCTTC.

The rearrangement joins TRBV28 to TRBJ1-5; the D is unclear. The CDR3 spans 13 residues. Per germline, CDR1 MDHEN and CDR2 SYDVKM. V shed 5 bases and J shed 5 bases, with 10 bases lying between them. The CDR3 loop reads CASSPPLYQPQHF. The CDR3 DNA reads TGTGCCAGCAGTCCCCCCCTTTATCAGCCCCAGCATTTT.

This clonotype was detected only a few times. The chain recombines TRBV10-2 with TRBJ2-1; D remains unclear. V gave up 9 bases and J gave up 6 bases, with 9 bases separating them. The CDR3 contains 11 residues. Germline V gene lookup returns CDR1 WSHSY and CDR2 SAAADI. The CDR3 reads CASAGGNEQFF. In nucleotides, the CDR3 is TGCGCCAGTGCCGGCGGCAATGAGCAGTTCTTC.

This clonotype was detected many times. The chain has TRBV18 and TRBJ2-7, with 9 bases identical to TRBD2. Germline V gene data show CDR1 as KGHSH and CDR2 as LQKENI. The CDR3 sequence is 15 residues long. V was clipped by 6 bases and J by 2 bases; unmatched bases: 8. CDR3 residues: CASSPGAGGAYEQYF. The CDR3 DNA sequence: TGTGCCAGCTCGCCGGGAGCGGGGGGAGCCTACGAGCAGTACTTC.

This clonotype was counted at least ten times. V and J are TRBV7-2 and TRBJ2-3, with 10 bases identical to TRBD2. Germline CDR1 is SGHTA and CDR2 is FQGNSA. V was clipped by 5 bases and J by 1 base; unmatched bases: 6. The CDR3 spans 16 residues. The CDR3 sequence is CASSRTSGAGTDTQYF. CDR3 nucleotide sequence: TGTGCCAGCAGCAGAACTAGCGGGGCTGGCACAGATACGCAGTATTTT.

This clonotype was recorded many times. This chain links TRBV12-3 or TRBV12-4 with TRBJ2-3; 10 bases match TRBD2. The V and J ends lost 1 base and 2 bases, in that order; junction bases with no gene match: 15. The CDR3 contains 20 residues. In DNA form, the CDR3 reads TGTGCCAGCAGTTTAGGACTAGGGGATAGCGGGGGGCTCTCCACAGATACGCAGTATTTT. This encodes CASSLGLGDSGGLSTDTQYF.

This clonotype was detected many times. The chain recombines TRBV6-4 with TRBJ1-2; the match to TRBD1 covers 9 bases. Germline V gene sequence: CDR1 MRHNA, CDR2 SNTAGT. After removal of 7 bases from V and 3 bases from J, the junction contained 6 bases not matched to a gene. The CDR3 has 14 residues. As DNA, the CDR3 is TGTGCCAGCAACCCGACAGGGGGGGACTATGGCTACACCTTC. Its translation is CASNPTGGDYGYTF.

The table lists this clonotype with many counts. V usage is TRBV20-1 and J usage is TRBJ1-3, with unresolved D. This CDR3 comprises 15 residues. In germline, CDR1 is DFQATT, CDR2 SNEGSKA (reference sequence). V was clipped by 3 bases and J by 0 bases, with 12 bases between them. The CDR3 DNA reads TGCAGTGCTAGGGCAAAGGTGGTCTCTGGAAACACCATATATTTT. Its translation is CSARAKVVSGNTIYF.

This clonotype was seen at least ten times. DNA of the CDR3: TGCGCCAGCAGCTTGGGAAGGGGACAGGGAATTACCTACGAGCAGTACTTC. This gives the protein CASSLGRGQGITYEQYF. The chain is built from TRBV5-1 and TRBJ2-7, with 9 nucleotides matching TRBD1. CDR1 and CDR2 from the germline V gene are SGHRS and YFSETQ. The CDR3 has 17 amino acids. J was trimmed by 2 bases and V by 0 bases; bases with no gene match: 9.

This clonotype showed up just a few times. The genes are TRBV19 and TRBJ1-1, with 7 bases matching TRBD1. Trimming removed 2 bases from V and 1 base from J; junction bases left unmatched: 1. This CDR3 has 14 amino acids. The germline V gene has CDR1 LNHDA and CDR2 SQIVND (reference sequence). The CDR3 loop is CASSIRGPNTEAFF. DNA of the CDR3: TGTGCCAGTAGTATAAGGGGGCCGAACACTGAAGCTTTCTTT.

In this sample, this clonotype turned up many times. CDR3 loop: CASSLTGVIGELFF. Written as DNA, the CDR3 is TGTGCCAGCAGCCTGACAGGAGTCATCGGGGAGCTGTTTTTT. The gene calls are TRBV12-3 or TRBV12-4 and TRBJ2-2; possibly TRBD1 for D (6 bases). V dropped 6 bases and J dropped 7 bases, with 15 bases sitting between them. The CDR3 length is 14 residues.

This clonotype has ten or more counts. The chain links TRBV5-1 to TRBJ1-4; TRBD1 aligns across 8 bases. Trimming cost V 4 bases and J 11 bases; bases outside gene matches: 7. CDR3 length: 13 residues. Looked up from germline, CDR1 is SGHRS and CDR2 is YFSETQ. The CDR3 DNA follows: TGCGCCAGCAGCCCGATGGACAGGGACAAACTGTTTTTT. The encoded protein is CASSPMDRDKLFF.

The chain is built from TRBV7-8 and TRBJ1-5; D gene ambiguous. V was pared by 2 bases and J by 1 base, with 9 bases between. This CDR3 region has 15 residues. CDR1 is SGHVS and CDR2 is FQNEAQ in the germline V gene. The DNA of the CDR3 is TGTGCCAGCAGCTTACCCGGGTTAAGCAATCAGCCCCAGCATTTT. It codes for CASSLPGLSNQPQHF.

This clonotype appeared many times. This chain uses TRBV5-1 with TRBJ2-7; 7 nucleotides match TRBD1. This CDR3 region has 15 residues. V gave up 4 bases and J gave up 4 bases; unmatched junction bases: 11. Germline CDR1 SGHRS, CDR2 YFSETQ. The CDR3 region is CASSLPEQGSYEQYF. CDR3 bases: TGCGCCAGCAGCCTCCCTGAACAGGGGAGTTACGAGCAGTACTTC.

The sample holds many counts of this clonotype. The chain links TRBV20-1 to TRBJ2-1, with 11 bases lining up with TRBD2. The germline V gene has CDR1 DFQATT and CDR2 SNEGSKA (reference sequence). After removal of 0 bases from V and 8 bases from J, the junction contained 9 bases not matched to a gene. The CDR3 contains 16 residues. The CDR3 DNA reads as TGCAGTGCTAGAGATCTCGCTACTAGCGGGGGCCATGAGCAGTTCTTC. It codes for CSARDLATSGGHEQFF.

This clonotype was seen at least ten times. The chain links TRBV6-2 or TRBV6-3 to TRBJ1-5; 7 nucleotides align to TRBD1. Germline CDR1 reads MNHEY; CDR2 reads SVGEGT. Trimming cost V 6 bases and J 6 bases; bases outside gene matches: 5. The CDR3 sequence is 13 residues long. As DNA, the CDR3 is TGTGCCAGCAGCCTTGACAGGGTTCAGCCCCAGCATTTT. Translating gives CASSLDRVQPQHF.

Points on this clonotype: This may arise from a read error, as a much more abundant clone is one base away. The chain recombines TRBV10-1 with TRBJ2-2; TRBD1 or TRBD2 may be the D gene (5 bases each). Trimming took off 8 bases at V and 10 bases at J, with 20 bases between the two ends. Germline V lookup: CDR1 WNHNN, CDR2 SYGVQD (reference sequence). The CDR3 runs 14 residues. This chain's CDR3 is CASGDVMGIVELFF. CDR3 DNA sequence: TGCGCCAGCGGGGACGTCATGGGGATCGTGGAGCTGTTTTTT.

At least ten counts were recorded for this clonotype. The chain couples TRBV18 to TRBJ2-3; D is perhaps TRBD1 (6 bases). The CDR3 sequence is 15 residues long. V dropped 3 bases and J dropped 3 bases, with 13 bases sitting between them. Germline CDR1 KGHSH, CDR2 LQKENI. The CDR3 nucleotides read TGTGCCAGCTCACCGTTCAAGCAGGGGACAGATACGCAGTATTTT. Protein: CASSPFKQGTDTQYF.

This clonotype came up many times. CDR3 amino acids: CSATDYSNQPQHF. CDR3 coding DNA: TGCAGTGCCACGGACTATAGCAATCAGCCCCAGCATTTT. The V gene is TRBV20-1, the J gene TRBJ1-5, with unresolved D. This CDR3 region has 13 residues. Germline assignment: CDR1 DFQATT and CDR2 SNEGSKA (reference sequence). With 6 bases removed from V and 0 bases from J, the gap between germline ends came to 9 bases.

Worth noting for this clonotype: One junction end does not reproduce the germline sequence, and a read error may be involved. The J gene is TRBJ2-7, the V gene TRBV7-9, with D perhaps TRBD2 (6 bases). CDR1 SEHNR and CDR2 FQNEAQ come from the germline V gene (reference sequence). The CDR3 spans 15 residues. CDR3: CASSLAGRGDYEQYF. The CDR3 nucleotides are TGTGCTAGCAGCTTAGCCGGGCGGGGAGACTACGAGCAGTACTTC.

This clonotype was recorded many times. The CDR3, as DNA: TGTGCCAGCCTAGTCCCGGGAGGCTATGGCTACACCTTC. It encodes CASLVPGGYGYTF. V gene TRBV6-5 combines with J gene TRBJ1-2; no clear D gene. The CDR3 runs to 13 residues. V lost 8 bases to trimming and J lost 4 bases, with 14 bases between them. Germline V gives CDR1 MNHEY, CDR2 SVGAGI.

This clonotype was detected ten times or more. The gene calls are TRBV27 and TRBJ2-2; D call uncertain. The CDR3 has 16 amino acids. Germline values: CDR1 MNHEY, CDR2 SMNVEV (reference sequence). V lost 4 bases and J lost 10, with 22 bases in between. The CDR3 nucleotides are TGTGCCAGCAGTTCAGGATGGCAGGATCTATGGGAGGAGCTGTTTTTT. It specifies CASSSGWQDLWEELFF.

In this sample, this clonotype turned up many times. The rearrangement joins TRBV12-3 or TRBV12-4 to TRBJ1-5; D gene uncertain. This CDR3 is 14 amino acids long. The V end lost 0 bases, the J end lost 6 bases, and 9 bases lay between the germline ends. The DNA for the CDR3 is TGTGCCAGCAGTTTAGCGGTTAATAGTCAGCCCCAGCATTTT. This gives the protein CASSLAVNSQPQHF.

In this sample, this clonotype turned up many times. The rearrangement joins TRBV20-1 to TRBJ2-7; 10 bases line up with TRBD1. Trimming cost V 0 bases and J 9 bases; bases outside gene matches: 11. CDR3 length equals 15 residues. Looked up from germline, CDR1 is DFQATT and CDR2 is SNEGSKA (reference sequence). The CDR3 sequence is CSARDFGTGDSVQYF. DNA of the CDR3: TGCAGTGCTAGAGATTTCGGGACAGGGGACTCAGTGCAGTACTTC.

This clonotype was seen ten or more times. The chain has TRBV6-5 and TRBJ2-5, with D perhaps TRBD1 (7 bases). CDR1 is MNHEY, CDR2 SVGAGI, per germline. The CDR3 sequence is 15 residues long. Trimming cost V 8 bases and J 5 bases, with 21 bases left between them. CDR3 residues: CASGRQGGQVETQYF. The CDR3 coding sequence is TGTGCCAGCGGACGACAGGGAGGCCAAGTGGAGACCCAGTACTTC.

This rearrangement joins TRBV5-1 to TRBJ2-5; 8 bases agree with TRBD1. Germline V gives CDR1 SGHRS, CDR2 YFSETQ. Germline trimming cut 0 bases from V and 5 bases from J; bases unmatched to any gene: 3. The CDR3 contains 14 residues. The CDR3 loop reads CASSLDRQGETQYF. DNA for the CDR3: TGCGCCAGCAGCTTGGATCGACAGGGGGAGACCCAGTACTTC.

This clonotype has just one count. With a much larger clone just one base away, this may be a read error. This sequence joins TRBV28 and TRBJ2-7; D remains ambiguous. CDR3 length equals 12 residues. CDR1 and CDR2 from the germline V gene are MDHEN and SYDVKM. In nucleotides, the CDR3 is TGTGCCAGCAGTCCCGTCGCCTACGAGCGGTACTTC. This codes for CASSPVAYERYF.

Points on this clonotype: This clone may be a read error of a much larger clone one base away. V gene TRBV10-3 combines with J gene TRBJ1-1; D unclear. Deletions cut 7 bases from V and 0 bases from J, with 9 bases between. This CDR3 is 13 amino acids long. The germline V gene encodes CDR1 ENHRY and CDR2 SYGVKD. The CDR3 reads CAIMELMNTEAFF. For the CDR3, the DNA is TGTGCCATCATGGAACTGATGAACACTGAAGCTTTCTTT.